This passage covers 30 T cell receptor beta chains from one sample sequenced in a study of T-cell reconstitution after alpha-beta-depleted transplantation in children. Molecular barcoding with unique molecular identifiers was used for the TCRbeta library. TCRdb itself ran the PCR reads through MiXCR, one entry per CDR3 protein. The sample records some 300,000 distinct CDR3 sequences, 10% being singletons. Sequenced material: PBMCs from the stem cell graft donor, taken from the stem cell graft. These receptors were taken from a human donor who donated a stem cell graft to a child with acute lymphoblastic leukemia.

This clonotype has more than one count but fewer than ten. The chain combines TRBV23-1 with TRBJ2-3; TRBD1 matches 9 bases. TRBV23-1 is an ORF for which the function is uncertain. The ends lost 3 bases at V and 5 bases at J; junction bases unmatched: 9. This CDR3 comprises 16 residues. The CDR3 DNA reads TGCGCCAGCAGTCATTGCCGGGACAGGGCGGTAGATACGCAGTATTTT. Its protein product is CASSHCRDRAVDTQYF.

About this clonotype: This could be a read error, since a much larger clone is one nucleotide away. The V call is TRBV20-1, the J call TRBJ2-5; 7 bases are a match to TRBD1. Germline values: CDR1 DFQATT, CDR2 SNEGSKA (reference sequence). The CDR3 totals 15 residues. The CDR3 DNA sequence: TGCTGTGCTAGAGATGCTAAACAGGGGCAAGAGACCCAGTACTTC. Translation gives CCARDAKQGQETQYF.

The rearrangement joins TRBV18 to TRBJ2-7; TRBD2 matches 7 bases. CDR3 length equals 16 residues. V shed 3 bases, J shed 1 base, and the junction held 9 bases outside the gene matches. In germline, CDR1 is KGHSH, CDR2 LQKENI. The CDR3 reads CASSPIPSGFSYEQYF. CDR3 bases: TGTGCCAGCTCACCTATCCCTAGCGGATTTTCCTACGAGCAGTACTTC.

V gene TRBV29-1 combines with J gene TRBJ1-3; weak D call: TRBD1 (5 bases). CDR3 length: 13 amino acids. Trimming took 0 bases from V and 2 from J, leaving 5 bases between them. Germline V gene lookup returns CDR1 SQVTM and CDR2 ANQGSEA. In DNA, the CDR3 is TGCAGCGTTGAAGAGGGGGCTGGAAACACCATATATTTT. It translates to CSVEEGAGNTIYF.

This clonotype was observed a handful of times. The chain employs TRBV7-9 and TRBJ1-2; D might be TRBD1 (5 bases). Germline V CDR1 and CDR2: SEHNR, FQNEAQ (reference sequence). V gave up 5 bases and J gave up 4 bases, with 14 bases separating them. This CDR3 contains 14 residues. The CDR3 DNA follows: TGTGCCAGCAGCCCTCCCGGGGGAGGCTATGGCTACACCTTC. Protein product: CASSPPGGGYGYTF.

This clonotype has only a few counts. The J gene is TRBJ2-7, the V gene TRBV20-1; 7 nucleotides align to TRBD2. Looked up from germline, CDR1 is DFQATT and CDR2 is SNEGSKA (reference sequence). J was trimmed by 0 bases and V by 5 bases; bases with no gene match: 7. This CDR3 region has 14 residues. The CDR3 nucleotides read TGCAGTGCTCGGGACTACACGAGCTCCTACGAGCAGTACTTC. Encoded protein: CSARDYTSSYEQYF.

This clonotype was seen only a few times. V gene TRBV4-1 combines with J gene TRBJ2-7; 9 bases fit TRBD2. The length of the CDR3 is 17 residues. The V gene end was trimmed by 0 bases and the J gene end by 2 bases; junction bases not matched to a gene: 8. Germline assignment: CDR1 MGHRA and CDR2 YSYEKL. The CDR3 loop reads CASSQETLAGATYEQYF. The CDR3 coding sequence is TGCGCCAGCAGCCAAGAGACCTTAGCGGGAGCGACCTACGAGCAGTACTTC.

The V call is TRBV12-3 or TRBV12-4, the J call TRBJ2-7; 14 nucleotides match TRBD2. The CDR3 covers 15 residues. With V trimmed by 3 bases and J by 6 bases, 4 bases remained unmatched. As DNA, the CDR3 is TGTGCCAGCAGTTTCGGGACTAGCGGGAGCTTCGAGCAGTACTTC. Translated: CASSFGTSGSFEQYF.

Many counts were recorded for this clonotype. The chain carries TRBV7-2 and TRBJ2-3; TRBD2 is a possible D gene (6 bases). CDR3 length equals 17 residues. The V end was cut by 5 bases, the J end by 1 base, with 19 bases between. CDR1 is SGHTA and CDR2 is FQGNSA in the germline V gene. CDR3 in amino acids: CASSVTGVSWGTDTQYF. The DNA of the CDR3 is TGTGCCAGCAGCGTGACGGGAGTTTCGTGGGGCACAGATACGCAGTATTTT.

With regard to this clonotype: A much larger clone sits a single nucleotide away, making a read error possible. The chain links TRBV3-1 to TRBJ1-2, with TRBD1 matching 8 bases. The CDR3 totals 12 residues. Germline CDR1 LGHDT, CDR2 YNNKEL (reference sequence). The CDR3 loop reads CTSSQGAKGYTF. The CDR3 nucleotides read TGTACCAGCAGCCAGGGGGCTAAAGGCTACACCTTC.

The J gene is TRBJ2-2, the V gene TRBV6-2 or TRBV6-3; D call uncertain. The CDR3 length is 16 residues. Germline CDR1 is MNHEY and CDR2 is SVGEGT. V was pared by 0 bases and J by 8 bases, with 16 bases between. The CDR3 reads CASSYSSDWEGGELFF. CDR3 nucleotides: TGTGCCAGCAGTTACTCGAGCGACTGGGAAGGAGGGGAGCTGTTTTTT.

The chain has TRBV7-8 and TRBJ1-2; D gene unclear. V was clipped by 2 bases and J by 14 bases, with 18 bases between them. Germline V gene lookup returns CDR1 SGHVS and CDR2 FQNEAQ. This CDR3 comprises 13 residues. The CDR3 spells CASSLRSGEGNTF. CDR3 sequence (DNA): TGTGCCAGCAGCTTACGCTCGGGAGAGGGAAATACCTTC.

The rearrangement uses TRBV28 and TRBJ1-2, with D tentatively TRBD1 (5 bases). The CDR3 is made up of 14 amino acids. Per germline, CDR1 MDHEN and CDR2 SYDVKM. V shed 6 bases and J shed 6 bases, with 17 bases lying between them. The CDR3 DNA sequence: TGTGCCAGCAGAGCCCTGGGACCAAACCATGGCTACACCTTC. Translated: CASRALGPNHGYTF.

Note on this clonotype: A junction end diverges from the germline sequence, so it may reflect a read error. This chain joins TRBV5-1 and TRBJ2-6; 11 nucleotides align to TRBD1. The CDR3 is 18 amino acids. CDR1 and CDR2 from the germline V gene are SGHRS and YFSETQ. The CDR3 here is CASSPRTGGASGANGLTF. The CDR3 DNA is TGCGCCAGCAGCCCGCGGACAGGGGGCGCTTCTGGGGCCAACGGCCTGACTTTC.

The sample holds many counts of this clonotype. The chain combines TRBV5-1 with TRBJ1-2, with D possibly TRBD1 on 6 matching bases. Trimming removed 1 base from V and 5 bases from J, with 15 bases in between. There are 15 residues in the CDR3. The germline gives CDR1 SGHRS, CDR2 YFSETQ. CDR3 sequence reads: CASSLTPGQLYGYTF. The DNA for the CDR3 is TGCGCCAGCAGCTTGACTCCGGGACAACTATATGGCTACACCTTC.

The table lists this clonotype with a few counts. The genes are TRBV6-1 and TRBJ1-4; D call uncertain. The CDR3 extends over 13 amino acids. With 6 bases removed from V and 8 bases from J, the gap between germline ends came to 13 bases. Germline V CDR1 and CDR2: MNHNS, SASEGT. The CDR3 coding sequence is TGTGCCAGCAGGAGCCCGAATGGGGAAAAACTGTTTTTT. It yields the protein CASRSPNGEKLFF.

This clonotype was found a few times. The CDR3 DNA reads TGTGCCAGCAGTTTATTCGGTTACGAGCAGTACTTC. Its protein product is CASSLFGYEQYF. The chain joins TRBV27 to TRBJ2-7; no reliable D call. The germline gives CDR1 MNHEY, CDR2 SMNVEV (reference sequence). The CDR3 is 12 amino acids. Between the trimmed V and J ends, which lost 1 base and 4 bases, there was a span of 5 bases.

This chain joins TRBV4-1 and TRBJ2-3, with D perhaps matching TRBD2 (6 bases). CDR3 size: 19 residues. Trimming removed 2 bases from V and 4 bases from J, with 25 bases in between. Germline V lookup: CDR1 MGHRA, CDR2 YSYEKL. In nucleotides, the CDR3 is TGCGCCAGCAGCCAAATTTGGGGGTCTAGCGCACTACACCCAGATACGCAGTATTTT. This gives the protein CASSQIWGSSALHPDTQYF.

The V call is TRBV28, the J call TRBJ1-2; TRBD1 aligns across 11 bases. This CDR3 comprises 15 residues. The V and J ends lost 6 bases and 3 bases, in that order; junction bases with no gene match: 6. Germline CDR1 reads MDHEN; CDR2 reads SYDVKM. The CDR3 DNA sequence: TGTGCCAGCAGAGCTCCGGGACAGGGGGACTATGGCTACACCTTC. It translates to CASRAPGQGDYGYTF.

This clonotype was detected a few times. The chain links TRBV20-1 to TRBJ2-7; D not resolved. Looked up from germline, CDR1 is DFQATT and CDR2 is SNEGSKA (reference sequence). This CDR3 spans 14 amino acids. The V end was cut by 0 bases, the J end by 2 bases, with 11 bases between. Here the CDR3 DNA reads TGCAGTGCTAGAGACCAAACCAAGGCCTACGAGCAGTACTTC. Translated: CSARDQTKAYEQYF.

The gene calls are TRBV7-2 and TRBJ1-2, with a weak D call TRBD1 (6 bases). CDR3 size: 13 residues. V lost 3 bases and J lost 5, with 10 bases in between. CDR1 and CDR2 from the germline V gene are SGHTA and FQGNSA. CDR3 amino acids: CASSFLTGYGYTF. CDR3 nucleotides: TGTGCCAGCAGCTTTTTGACAGGATATGGCTACACCTTC.

This clonotype was found a few times. The chain carries TRBV7-9 and TRBJ1-6, with D uncertain. Deletions cut 1 base from V and 9 bases from J, with 10 bases between. The germline gives CDR1 SEHNR, CDR2 FQNEAQ (reference sequence). The CDR3 covers 14 residues. For the CDR3, the DNA is TGTGCCAGCAGCTTAGTCGGTAGAGGTTCACCCCTCCACTTT. It translates to CASSLVGRGSPLHF.

The chain links TRBV20-1 to TRBJ2-1, with D unresolved. Looked up from germline, CDR1 is DFQATT and CDR2 is SNEGSKA (reference sequence). The V end was cut by 4 bases, the J end by 6 bases, with 16 bases between. CDR3 length equals 14 residues. The CDR3 protein is CSANFYGNINEQFF. CDR3 nucleotides: TGCAGTGCTAATTTCTACGGAAACATCAATGAGCAGTTCTTC.

The genes are TRBV12-3 or TRBV12-4 and TRBJ2-7; 9 nucleotides align to TRBD2. Germline trimming cut 1 base from V and 2 bases from J; bases unmatched to any gene: 3. The CDR3 has 15 amino acids. This CDR3 is CASSLGGRATYEQYF. The CDR3 DNA reads as TGTGCCAGCAGTTTAGGCGGGAGGGCCACCTACGAGCAGTACTTC.

V usage is TRBV5-1 and J usage is TRBJ2-5; D gene ambiguous. The V and J ends lost 0 bases and 2 bases respectively, with 11 bases between them. This CDR3 comprises 15 residues. Germline V gene sequence: CDR1 SGHRS, CDR2 YFSETQ. The DNA for the CDR3 is TGCGCCAGCAGCTTGGTGGCCTCACCTCAAGAGACCCAGTACTTC. Amino acids: CASSLVASPQETQYF.

This clonotype was found many times. The chain employs TRBV7-9 and TRBJ1-5; 8 bases are a match to TRBD1. V was clipped by 5 bases and J by 7 bases; unmatched bases: 13. Germline V gene sequence: CDR1 SEHNR, CDR2 FQNEAQ (reference sequence). The CDR3 covers 16 residues. The CDR3 loop is CASSPLEDRVDQPQHF. Here the CDR3 DNA reads TGTGCCAGCAGCCCCCTGGAGGACAGGGTAGACCAGCCCCAGCATTTT.

This clonotype appeared a few times. The genes are TRBV7-2 and TRBJ1-1; TRBD1 aligns across 9 bases. The CDR3 totals 15 residues. V shed 6 bases and J 1 base; nucleotides not matched to a gene: 6. Germline V gene lookup returns CDR1 SGHTA and CDR2 FQGNSA. This chain's CDR3 is CASSSGTGSNTEAFF. In DNA, the CDR3 is TGTGCCAGCAGTTCCGGGACAGGGTCGAACACTGAAGCTTTCTTT.

The chain joins TRBV7-2 to TRBJ2-3; no clear D gene. Germline CDR1 and CDR2: SGHTA and FQGNSA. The V end was cut by 9 bases, the J end by 1 base, with 23 bases between. The CDR3 sequence is 17 residues long. The CDR3 DNA reads as TGTGCCAGTAAAAAGCTTACCGTCGTCGGTGGCACAGATACGCAGTATTTT. It is translated as CASKKLTVVGGTDTQYF.

The chain combines TRBV6-2 or TRBV6-3 with TRBJ2-7; D is undetermined. Per germline, CDR1 MNHEY and CDR2 SVGEGT. With 5 bases removed from V and 0 bases from J, the gap between germline ends came to 11 bases. This CDR3 has 14 residues. In DNA, the CDR3 is TGTGCCAGCAGTACCGGCACGACCTCCTACGAGCAGTACTTC. This encodes CASSTGTTSYEQYF.

For this clonotype: This may come from a read error, since a much larger clone is one base off. V and J are TRBV27 and TRBJ1-4; D is perhaps TRBD1 (5 bases). CDR3 length: 13 residues. Germline lookup yields CDR1 MNHEY and CDR2 SMNVEV (reference sequence). The CDR3 sequence is CTSSFRGNEKLFF. The CDR3 DNA sequence: TGTACCAGCAGTTTTCGGGGGAATGAAAAACTGTTTTTT.